This TCR beta chain was sequenced in a study of CD8+ T cells in alopecia areata. Points from the study as a whole: Scalp sequencing captures resident alphabeta T cells of normal skin too.

The CDR3 loop spans 15 amino acids. Germline assignment: CDR1 GTSNPN and CDR2 SVGIG (reference sequence). J was trimmed by 2 bases and V by 0 bases; bases with no gene match: 5. This clone was counted a single time. The antigen remains undetermined. Following extraction, RNA underwent reverse transcription to cDNA, which served as the sequencing template. Method: immunoSEQ multiplex PCR; TCRdb's copy keeps in-frame clones and lacks some. The sample records 150,000 to 200,000 clones, approximately 52% being singletons. Treatment specified: oral pan-JAK inhibitor, 5-10 mg twice daily. The source material was CD4+ T cells sorted from blood, sampled at roughly week 55, from a patient treated with tofacitinib. V gene TRBV30 combines with J gene TRBJ2-3; 7 nucleotides line up with TRBD2. The sequence was collected from a human donor with alopecia areata. This CDR3 is CAWSVGLAATDTQYF. CDR3 in DNA: TGTGCCTGGAGTGTAGGCCTAGCGGCCACAGATACGCAGTATTTT.